The subject of this entry is one T cell receptor beta chain. CDR3 length: 11 amino acids. Trimming pared 6 bases from V and 13 bases from J, leaving 10 bases between. The germline CDR1 and CDR2 sequences are LGHNT and FRNRAP. TCRdb's copy holds only in-frame clones and misses some; the assay was immunoSEQ multiplex PCR. In the table there are approximately 130,000 clones, roughly 87% of which are singletons. The sample originates from a study of T cell responses to AZD1222 COVID-19 vaccine. The chain links TRBV12-5 to TRBJ1-6; no clear D. The clonotype was recovered from an adult who received the AZD1222 COVID-19 vaccine. This sample comprised peripheral blood, obtained 28 days after the second AZD1222 dose. The CDR3 DNA is TGTGCTAGTGGCACCGGCGGGCCCCTCCACTTT. Its translation: CASGTGGPLHF.